This T cell receptor (beta chain) appears in the sequencing data of a study of human T cells and chemical hapten exposure. General observations from the study: After DPC sensitization, TCRs above 1 in 1000 frequency showed no change.

Indicated time point: healthy volunteer bleed at 2 weeks. Total RNA was isolated from whole blood that had not been fractionated. This CDR3 comprises 13 residues. The V and J ends lost 4 bases and 5 bases respectively, with 11 bases between them. Germline V gene sequence: CDR1 LGHDT, CDR2 YNNKEL (reference sequence). Library preparation tagged each individual cDNA molecule with a unique molecular identifier. TCRdb analysed the RACE reads with MiXCR anew, one entry per CDR3 protein. The sample yields 50,000 or so distinct CDR3 sequences, 3.5% to 5% seen once. In this sample, this clonotype turned up many times. Its antigen is still unknown.

Sequencing input: whole blood. The rearrangement links TRBV3-1 to TRBJ1-1, with D unresolved. This TCR derives from a human donor in good health. Some clones in this sample may be carry-over from other donors' samples. The CDR3 spells CASSPNLGTEAFF. The CDR3 nucleotides are TGTGCCAGCAGCCCAAACCTTGGGACTGAAGCTTTCTTT. Looking up the rest from reference TRBV3-1 and TRBJ1-1 gives the full variable domain: DTAVSQTPKYLVTQMGNDKSIKCEQNLGHDTMYWYKQDSKKFLKIMFSYNNKELIINETVPNRFSPKSPDKAHLNLHINSLELGDSAVYFCASSPNLGTEAFFGQGTRLTVV.